This T cell receptor (beta chain) was sequenced during a study of T-cell memory formation after mild COVID-19. General study findings and limits: For second-wave clones that peaked at day 37, SARS-CoV-2 specificity went unverified. A balance of CD4 and CD8 characterized clones contracting day 15 to 85, whereas later expanders leaned CD4+. Some clones that responded were present in memory (sampled pre-infection), which suggests cross-reactive memory joined.

This clonotype occurred a few times. Its antigen is not identified. Sample barcodes and UMIs were carried by the TCR alpha and TCR beta cDNA libraries that 5'RACE generated with constant-segment primers. MiXCR, run by TCRdb on the 5' RACE reads, gives a single entry per CDR3 protein. The sample lists roughly 550,000 distinct CDR3 sequences, around 21% occurring once. The TCR sequence derives from an adult woman who had mild COVID-19 (a few samples of this study predate the infection). Cell type and time point are not known. Specimen: PBMCs or a T cell subset sorted from them (not recorded which).

The CDR3 reads CASSLGGRADTQYF. DNA for the CDR3: TGTGCCAGCAGCTTAGGCGGGAGGGCAGATACGCAGTATTTT. V is TRBV7-2 and J is TRBJ2-3; 9 positions match TRBD2. Germline V gene sequence: CDR1 SGHTA, CDR2 FQGNSA. With 1 base clipped from V and 4 bases from J, the junction kept 0 bases outside the gene matches. This CDR3 has 14 residues.